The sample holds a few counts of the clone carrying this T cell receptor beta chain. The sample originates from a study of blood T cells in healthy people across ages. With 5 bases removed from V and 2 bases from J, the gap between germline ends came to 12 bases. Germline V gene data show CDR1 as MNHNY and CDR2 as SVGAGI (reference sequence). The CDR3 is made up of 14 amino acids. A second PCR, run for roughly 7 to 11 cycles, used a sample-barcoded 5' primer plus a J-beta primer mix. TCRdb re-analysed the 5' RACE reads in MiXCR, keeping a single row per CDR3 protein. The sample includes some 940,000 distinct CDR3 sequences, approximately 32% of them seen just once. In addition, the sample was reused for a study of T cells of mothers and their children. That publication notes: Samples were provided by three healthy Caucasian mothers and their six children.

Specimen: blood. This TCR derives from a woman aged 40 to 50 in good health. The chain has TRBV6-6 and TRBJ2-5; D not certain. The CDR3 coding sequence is TGTGCCAGCAGTCCCTCGGGCCAGCAAGAGACCCAGTACTTC. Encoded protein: CASSPSGQQETQYF.